Listed here is a single T cell receptor (beta chain). Its antigen remains unidentified. CDR3 length: 13 residues. V was cut by 2 bases and J by 7 bases, with 11 bases left in between. The germline V gene has CDR1 MNHEY and CDR2 SVGAGI. The data originate from a study of T cell clonotyping in hematopoietic cell transplantation. Study-wide results and limits: Few recipient clonotypes overlapped donors; over 95% were de novo at given depth. After transplant, recipient diversity fell while pathologically expanded clonotypes grew through day 180. Graft donor and pretransplant recipient Inverse Simpson Index values predicted broader posttransplant TCR diversity.

Only in-frame clones appear in the TCRdb table, and some are missing; sequencing was by immunoSEQ multiplex PCR. Here the sample spans approximately 16,000 clones, approximately 83% being singletons. What was sequenced was peripheral blood mononuclear cells. The receptor comes from a woman aged 40 to 50 in good health. Some clones in this sample may be carry-over from other donors' samples. The J gene is TRBJ1-2, the V gene TRBV6-5; D unresolved. This chain's CDR3 is CASSYASGGGYTF. The DNA for the CDR3 is TGTGCCAGCAGTTACGCTTCAGGTGGTGGCTACACCTTC.